This passage covers 8 T cell receptor beta chains from one sample sequenced in a study of metastatic and nonmetastatic thyroid tumors. All patients reached thyroid surgery having received no treatment beforehand. TCRdb redid the clone calls on the PCR reads using MiXCR. The sample carries around 15,000 clones, around 14% recorded once. Sequencing was performed on blood. The source of these receptors is a female donor with papillary thyroid cancer or a benign thyroid nodule (not recorded which). Some clones in this sample may be carry-over from other donors' samples.

This clone was detected many times. J is TRBJ2-5 and V is TRBV20-1; the D is unclear. The germline V gene has CDR1 DFQATT and CDR2 SNEGSKA (reference sequence). The CDR3 loop spans 12 amino acids. The V and J ends lost 3 bases and 11 bases respectively, with 16 bases between them. The CDR3 reads CSARSDGWKQYF. The CDR3 DNA follows: TGCAGTGCTAGGTCTGATGGGTGGAAGCAGTACTTC.

This clone occurred many times. The V call is TRBV6-1, the J call TRBJ2-7; D call uncertain. CDR3 length: 12 amino acids. The germline CDR1 and CDR2 sequences are MNHNS and SASEGT. Trimming removed 6 bases at V and 3 bases at J, with 9 bases between. This chain's CDR3 is CASRGEFYEQYF. The CDR3 DNA reads TGTGCCAGCAGGGGTGAGTTCTACGAGCAGTACTTC.

This chain joins TRBV7-2 and TRBJ1-2; possibly TRBD1 for D (5 bases). The CDR3 has 14 residues. Germline CDR1 and CDR2: SGHTA and FQGNSA. The ends were cut back, 7 bases at V and 4 bases at J, with 16 bases in the middle. The CDR3 loop reads CASNPALGTYGYTF. The DNA of the CDR3 is TGTGCCAGCAACCCCGCGTTGGGGACCTATGGCTACACCTTC. The full variable domain, its missing parts supplied by reference TRBV7-2 and TRBJ1-2, is GAGVSQSPSNKVTEKGKDVELRCDPISGHTALYWYRQSLGQGLEFLIYFQGNSAPDKSGLPSDRFSAERTGGSVSTLTIQRTQQEDSAVYLCASNPALGTYGYTFGSGTRLTVV.

In regard to this clone: The junction does not match germline at one end; this may be a read error. This rearrangement joins TRBV12-3 or TRBV12-4 to TRBJ2-5; 9 nucleotides agree with TRBD2. The CDR3 consists of 14 residues. CDR3 sequence: CASRGGGARETKYF. For the CDR3, the DNA is TGTGCCAGCAGGGGCGGGGGGGCTCGGGAGACCAAGTACTTT.

With respect to this clone: A read error is possible here, since a much larger clone lies one base away. The same CDR3 arises from other DNA sequences in this sample as well. The chain uses TRBV5-1 and TRBJ2-5; 11 bases line up with TRBD2. CDR1 is SGHRS and CDR2 is YFSETQ in the germline V gene. CDR3 length: 17 residues. CDR3 bases: TGCGCCAGCAGCTTAGGCCGACTAGCGGGGCCACAAGAGACTCAGTACTTC. This gives the protein CASSLGRLAGPQETQYF.

The chain couples TRBV7-7 to TRBJ2-7; maybe TRBD2 (6 bases). Germline V gene sequence: CDR1 SSHAT, CDR2 FNYEAQ (reference sequence). Trimming removed 5 bases at V and 4 bases at J, with 15 bases between. This CDR3 is 14 amino acids long. The chain's CDR3 is CASSPPDGGYEQYF. CDR3 DNA: TGTGCCAGCAGCCCCCCCGACGGGGGTTACGAGCAGTACTTC.

The CDR3 nucleotides are TGTGCCAGCAGCTTAGCTGGCAGGGAAGAGCAGTTCTTC. As protein: CASSLAGREEQFF. The rearrangement uses TRBV7-9 and TRBJ2-1, with a possible D match to TRBD1 (5 bases). Germline CDR1 reads SEHNR; CDR2 reads FQNEAQ (reference sequence). The CDR3 covers 13 residues. Trimming stripped 0 bases from V and 10 bases from J, with 10 bases between.

The table lists this clone with a few counts. With a much larger clone just one base away, this may be a read error. The CDR3 reads CASSNTPPGGNQPQHF. In nucleotides, the CDR3 is TGTGCCAGCAGTAATACTCCCCCAGGGGGCAATCAGCCCCAGCATTTT. The chain couples TRBV6-5 to TRBJ1-5; TRBD1 is a possible D gene (6 bases). The CDR3 is made up of 16 amino acids. From germline, CDR1 is MNHEY and CDR2 SVGAGI. V gave up 5 bases and J gave up 2 bases, with 16 bases separating them.